Listed here are 12 T cell receptor beta chains from one sample, sequenced in a study of T-cell reconstitution after alpha-beta-depleted transplantation in children. As it was prepared, the TCRbeta library received unique molecular identifiers. TCRdb passed the PCR reads through MiXCR, listing each CDR3 protein once. The data hold 490,000 or so distinct CDR3 sequences, with over 9.5% observed a single time. The sequenced sample was PBMCs, obtained before TCRalphabeta/CD19-depleted stem cell transplant. The receptors originated from a child under 10 years old with inherited bone marrow failure, due to receive a stem cell transplant.

The J gene is TRBJ1-4, the V gene TRBV7-8; 7 nucleotides agree with TRBD1. The CDR3 runs to 15 residues. The V segment lost 5 bases and the J segment 3 bases; nucleotides outside the gene matches: 6. CDR1 and CDR2 from the germline V gene are SGHVS and FQNEAQ. CDR3 nucleotides: TGTGCCAGCAGCCCCCGACAGGGTGCTAATGAAAAACTGTTTTTT. Residues: CASSPRQGANEKLFF.

This clonotype was found a few times. The rearrangement joins TRBV20-1 to TRBJ1-2, with unresolved D. The ends were cut back, 3 bases at V and 4 bases at J, with 18 bases in the middle. CDR1 and CDR2 from the germline V gene are DFQATT and SNEGSKA (reference sequence). The CDR3 totals 15 residues. As DNA, the CDR3 is TGCAGTGCTAGGGGCCTTTGGTGGGAAGGCTATGGCTACACCTTC. Its translation is CSARGLWWEGYGYTF.

This clonotype was seen ten or more times. The chain links TRBV6-2 or TRBV6-3 to TRBJ2-1, with 11 bases aligning to TRBD2. Looked up from germline, CDR1 is MNHEY and CDR2 is SVGEGT. Unmatched junction bases numbered 14, after V lost 0 bases and J lost 7 bases. This CDR3 comprises 19 residues. The CDR3: CASSYSKKDSGRARNEQFF. In DNA, the CDR3 is TGTGCCAGCAGTTACTCGAAGAAGGATAGCGGGAGGGCGCGGAATGAGCAGTTCTTC.

This clonotype has at least ten counts. The J gene is TRBJ2-3, the V gene TRBV7-2, with D possibly being TRBD2 (5 bases). V lost 5 bases to trimming and J lost 0 bases, with 18 bases between them. Germline V gene data show CDR1 as SGHTA and CDR2 as FQGNSA. This CDR3 contains 17 residues. CDR3 DNA: TGTGCCAGCAGCCTTGGGCTGGGCGGGTCTAGCACAGATACGCAGTATTTT. It specifies CASSLGLGGSSTDTQYF.

Of note for this clonotype: A much larger clonotype is one base distant, so this may be a read error. The gene calls are TRBV28 and TRBJ2-1, with D uncertain. The V and J ends lost 4 bases and 12 bases respectively, with 16 bases between them. Germline V gives CDR1 MDHEN, CDR2 SYDVKM. The CDR3 runs 13 residues. The CDR3 loop is CASSSAVGRRQFF. DNA for the CDR3: TGTGCCAGCAGTTCCGCTGTGGGTCGCAGGCAGTTCTTC. The entire variable domain, with the rest obtained from reference TRBV28 and TRBJ2-1, is as follows: DVKVTQSSRYLVKRTGEKVFLECVQDMDHENMFWYRQDPGLGLRLIYFSYDVKMKEKGDIPEGYSVSREKKERFSLILESASTNQTSMYLCASSSAVGRRQFFGPGTRLTVL.

Here the CDR3 DNA reads TGCGCCAGCAGCGCCGCCGGGCTGTACACCGGGGAGCTGTTTTTT. Translating gives CASSAAGLYTGELFF. The chain carries TRBV5-1 and TRBJ2-2; D gene unclear. The CDR3 is 15 amino acids. Trimming took 4 bases from V and 3 from J, leaving 13 bases between them. Germline CDR1 and CDR2: SGHRS and YFSETQ. Combining the CDR3 with reference TRBV5-1 and TRBJ2-2 gives the whole variable domain KAGVTQTPRYLIKTRGQQVTLSCSPISGHRSVSWYQQTPGQGLQFLFEYFSETQRNKGNFPGRFSGRQFSNSRSEMNVSTLELGDSALYLCASSAAGLYTGELFFGEGSRLTVL.

This clonotype was counted ten times or more. The chain's CDR3 is CASSLQTGGTDTQYF. The CDR3 DNA sequence: TGTGCCAGCAGCCTACAGACAGGGGGCACAGATACGCAGTATTTT. This chain joins TRBV7-8 and TRBJ2-3, with 8 positions matching TRBD1. The CDR3 extends over 15 amino acids. Germline values: CDR1 SGHVS, CDR2 FQNEAQ. J lost 1 base, V lost 5 bases, and 5 bases had no gene match. The full variable domain, with the rest looked up from reference TRBV7-8 and TRBJ2-3, is GAGVSQSPRYKVAKRGQDVALRCDPISGHVSLFWYQQALGQGPEFLTYFQNEAQLDKSGLPSDRFFAERPEGSVSTLKIQRTQQEDSAVYLCASSLQTGGTDTQYFGPGTRLTVL.

This clonotype was detected many times. The chain recombines TRBV7-2 with TRBJ2-1; maybe TRBD1 (5 bases). This CDR3 comprises 15 residues. Trimming shortened V by 0 bases and J by 3 bases, and 9 bases separated the two germline ends. CDR1 is SGHTA, CDR2 FQGNSA, per germline. The CDR3 loop reads CASSLAGLDYNEQFF. The CDR3 nucleotides read TGTGCCAGCAGCTTAGCGGGGCTAGACTACAATGAGCAGTTCTTC.

Concerning this clonotype itself: A much larger clone sits a single nucleotide away, making a read error possible. The chain employs TRBV4-2 and TRBJ2-5, with TRBD1 matching over 8 bases. In germline, CDR1 is LGHNA, CDR2 YNFKEQ. This CDR3 is 15 amino acids long. The CDR3 here is CASSQETDRAENQYF. The DNA of the CDR3 is TGTGCCAGCAGCCAAGAAACGGACAGGGCGGAGAACCAGTACTTC.

This clonotype was counted at least ten times. V is TRBV27 and J is TRBJ2-5; tentative D call: TRBD2 (6 bases). Germline V CDR1 and CDR2: MNHEY, SMNVEV (reference sequence). Trimming took 2 bases from V and 5 from J, leaving 9 bases between them. The CDR3 has 13 residues. CDR3 loop: CASSLTSWETQYF. The CDR3 bases are TGTGCCAGCAGTTTAACTAGCTGGGAGACCCAGTACTTC.

This clonotype was recorded many times. The genes are TRBV5-1 and TRBJ2-7; maybe TRBD1 (6 bases). CDR3 length: 14 residues. With 4 bases removed from V and 2 bases from J, the gap between germline ends came to 13 bases. Germline loops: CDR1 SGHRS, CDR2 YFSETQ. CDR3: CASSMRTEAYEQYF. In nucleotides, the CDR3 is TGCGCCAGCAGCATGAGGACAGAGGCCTACGAGCAGTACTTC.

The chain links TRBV5-1 to TRBJ1-2; TRBD1 agrees at 7 bases. From germline, CDR1 is SGHRS and CDR2 YFSETQ. The V segment lost 1 base and the J segment 4 bases; nucleotides outside the gene matches: 7. The length of the CDR3 is 15 residues. CDR3 DNA: TGCGCCAGCAGCTTGCGGACAGGTTTCCTCTATGGCTACACCTTC. As protein: CASSLRTGFLYGYTF.